This TCR beta chain was captured by sequencing in a study of CXCR3-negative and CXCR3-positive naive CD8 T cells. The CDR3 covers 14 residues. 5' RACE that incorporated UMI labels was used to prepare the TRB cDNA libraries. Each CDR3 protein gets one entry in TCRdb, which reprocessed the 5' RACE reads and gives no DNA. Its table records some 150,000 distinct CDR3 sequences. Naive CD8+ T cells displayed a CD45RO-CCR7+CD27+CD95- phenotype. As regards this clonotype: Antigen specificity is unknown.

Study-wide findings and caveats: For CXCR3-positive naive cells, TRB CDR3s were more hydrophobic than those of CXCR3-negative naive cells. Much lower diversity was found in memory CD8+ cells, while both naive subsets had comparably high diversity. Most assays were run on fresh PBMCs (CXCR3 expression partially decreased after cryopreservation).

This chain uses TRBV21-1 with TRBJ1-1. TRBV21-1 is flagged as a pseudogene. Sequenced: naive CXCR3+ CD8+ T cells from blood. The subset is: CD45RO-CCR7+CD27+CD95- naive CD8+ T cells expressing CXCR3 (TNR3+). The receptor was derived from a human donor in good health. Some clones in this sample may be carry-over from other donors' samples. CDR3 region: CASSKLGGLTEAFF.